What follows are 30 T cell receptor beta chains derived from one specimen sequenced in a study of prognosis after radiotherapy for stage I lung cancer. CDR3 of TCR beta was amplified from genomic DNA via a two-round multiplex PCR. First-round PCR amplification was performed with primers specific to each TRBV and TRBJ gene. TCRdb recomputed calls from the multiplex PCR reads with MiXCR, one row per CDR3 protein. This sample carries around 30,000 distinct CDR3 sequences, under 35% of them seen once, and the ten largest clones take roughly a third. The source material was PBMCs, sampled before or after stereotactic body radiation therapy (not recorded which). The receptors derive from a donor aged 50 or older with non-small cell lung cancer.

This clonotype was seen at least ten times. The chain carries TRBV16 and TRBJ1-2; D remains ambiguous. CDR1 and CDR2 from the germline V gene are KGHSY and FQNENV. Trimming pared 3 bases from V and 2 bases from J, leaving 4 bases between. The CDR3 is 12 residues long. The CDR3 nucleotides are TGTGCCAGCAGCCAGGCCAACTATGGCTACACCTTC. Its protein is CASSQANYGYTF.

As concerns this clonotype: A junction boundary mismatches the germline segment, possibly from a read error. V and J are TRBV27 and TRBJ1-5; a weak D match, TRBD1 (5 bases). The CDR3 length is 14 residues. Germline V CDR1 and CDR2: MNHEY, SMNVEV (reference sequence). The CDR3 sequence is CVSSETAAEVPQHF. DNA for the CDR3: TGTGTCAGCAGTGAGACAGCAGCCGAAGTGCCCCAGCATTTT.

The chain joins TRBV6-1 to TRBJ1-5; TRBD1 matches 7 bases. Unmatched junction bases numbered 16, after V lost 7 bases and J lost 7 bases. This CDR3 is built from 16 residues. The germline V gene has CDR1 MNHNS and CDR2 SASEGT. CDR3 nucleotide sequence: TGTGCCAGCACCCCATCACAACAGGGGTGGGGCCAGCCCCAGCATTTT. Residues: CASTPSQQGWGQPQHF.

There are a few counts of this clonotype. This chain connects TRBV5-4 to TRBJ1-1; D call uncertain. V lost 5 bases and J lost 3, with 14 bases in between. The CDR3 has 14 amino acids. CDR1 is SGHNT, CDR2 YYREEE, per germline (reference sequence). In nucleotides, the CDR3 is TGTGCCAGCAGTAACCCGGCAAGGCACACTGAAGCTTTCTTT. This sequence encodes CASSNPARHTEAFF.

This clonotype was seen repeatedly, ten times or more. The chain recombines TRBV13 with TRBJ2-5; the match to TRBD2 covers 8 bases. Germline assignment: CDR1 PRHDT and CDR2 FYEKMQ (reference sequence). V was pared by 5 bases and J by 2 bases, with 10 bases of the junction left unmatched. CDR3 size: 16 residues. For the CDR3, the DNA is TGTGCCAGCAGCCCAGAGAGCGGGAGAGAACAAGAGACCCAGTACTTC. This encodes CASSPESGREQETQYF.

Many counts were recorded for this clonotype. The CDR3 sequence: CASSPATGMNTEAFF. CDR3 nucleotides: TGTGCCAGCAGTCCTGCGACTGGAATGAACACTGAAGCTTTCTTT. The chain carries TRBV28 and TRBJ1-1; no reliable D call. Germline V lookup: CDR1 MDHEN, CDR2 SYDVKM. The CDR3 has 15 residues. V lost 5 bases and J lost 0, with 13 bases in between.

By share, this clonotype counts as medium-sized (0.01 to 0.1%). The chain has TRBV6-1 and TRBJ1-2; 7 bases match TRBD1. Germline CDR1 and CDR2: MNHNS and SASEGT. Trimming at V came to 2 bases and at J to 5 bases, leaving 5 bases not matched to a gene. The CDR3 covers 14 residues. The CDR3 here is CASSETGDKYGYTF. Here the CDR3 DNA reads TGTGCCAGCAGTGAAACAGGGGACAAGTATGGCTACACCTTC.

This clonotype was recorded at least ten times. J is TRBJ1-4 and V is TRBV20-1; the match to TRBD1 covers 7 bases. The CDR3 extends over 14 amino acids. Per germline, CDR1 DFQATT and CDR2 SNEGSKA (reference sequence). V shed 6 bases and J 7 bases; nucleotides not matched to a gene: 11. The CDR3 loop reads CSARDLTGSEKLFF. The CDR3 nucleotides are TGCAGTGCCCGAGACTTGACAGGGAGTGAAAAACTGTTTTTT.

The chain recombines TRBV20-1 with TRBJ2-7, with D maybe TRBD2 (6 bases). This CDR3 contains 15 residues. The V gene's germline CDR1 is DFQATT and CDR2 SNEGSKA (reference sequence). The V end was cut by 0 bases, the J end by 6 bases, with 18 bases between. In DNA form, the CDR3 reads TGCAGTGCTAGAGATGATGACGGGACTGTCAGCGAGCAGTACTTC. Translation: CSARDDDGTVSEQYF.

Of note for this clonotype: A much larger clone is a single base away; this may be a read error. The chain carries TRBV6-1 and TRBJ2-5; no clear D gene. Germline V CDR1 and CDR2: MNHNS, SASEGT. The CDR3 has 13 residues. Trimming removed 8 bases from V and 4 bases from J, with 14 bases in between. DNA of the CDR3: TGTGCCAGCGGGTGGTCGATGGGAGAGACCCAGTACTTC. Translated: CASGWSMGETQYF.

This clonotype was seen at least ten times. This chain connects TRBV28 to TRBJ1-2, with TRBD1 as a possible D gene (6 bases). Trimming took 3 bases from V and 1 from J, leaving 12 bases between them. CDR3 length: 15 residues. CDR1 and CDR2 (germline): MDHEN, SYDVKM. The CDR3, as DNA: TGTGCCAGCAGTTTGGGGGGGGGCCATAACTATGGCTACACCTTC. This encodes CASSLGGGHNYGYTF.

This clonotype was seen a few times. A single base separates this from a much larger clone, so it may be a read error. The chain couples TRBV28 to TRBJ2-1; TRBD2 aligns across 10 bases. The CDR3 spans 13 residues. Germline CDR1 reads MDHEN; CDR2 reads SYDVKM. In DNA, the CDR3 is TGTGCCAGCGGGCTAGCGGGAGATGATGAGCAGTCCTTC. Its protein is CASGLAGDDEQSF.

This clonotype has at least ten counts. The chain links TRBV2 to TRBJ1-5; possibly TRBD1 for D (5 bases). With 4 bases removed from V and 6 bases from J, the gap between germline ends came to 13 bases. The CDR3 consists of 14 residues. The germline CDR1 and CDR2 sequences are SNHLY and FYNNEI. The CDR3 loop is CASSVGREGQPQHF. In DNA, the CDR3 is TGTGCCAGCAGTGTCGGCAGGGAGGGTCAGCCCCAGCATTTT.

The V gene is TRBV6-1, the J gene TRBJ1-5, with D maybe TRBD1 (6 bases). Trimming stripped 0 bases from V and 3 bases from J, with 15 bases between. The CDR3 length is 17 residues. Germline CDR1 is MNHNS and CDR2 is SASEGT. CDR3 nucleotides: TGTGCCAGCAGTGAAGCCACCGACCCAGGGGACAATCAGCCCCAGCATTTT. It yields the protein CASSEATDPGDNQPQHF.

There are many counts of this clonotype. CDR3 sequence (DNA): TGTGCCAGCAGACATAACATGGACAGTGTCCATGGCTACACCTTC. Its protein is CASRHNMDSVHGYTF. The chain is built from TRBV13 and TRBJ1-2, with D maybe TRBD1 (6 bases). The CDR3 totals 15 residues. The V gene's germline CDR1 is PRHDT and CDR2 FYEKMQ (reference sequence). The ends were cut back, 6 bases at V and 6 bases at J, with 20 bases in the middle.

In this sample, this clonotype turned up many times. The V and J genes are TRBV19 and TRBJ2-2, with D uncertain. V was clipped by 7 bases and J by 0 bases, with 12 bases between them. This CDR3 contains 15 residues. Germline V gene sequence: CDR1 LNHDA, CDR2 SQIVND (reference sequence). CDR3 DNA: TGTGCCAGTACCTCGTGGGGTACGAACACCGGGGAGCTGTTTTTT. It is translated as CASTSWGTNTGELFF.

This clonotype occurred once. The chain carries TRBV27 and TRBJ1-3; a possible D gene is TRBD1 (5 bases). This CDR3 has 16 residues. CDR1 and CDR2 (germline): MNHEY, SMNVEV (reference sequence). V was pared by 5 bases and J by 1 base, with 15 bases between. The CDR3 sequence is CASSISRAASGNTIYF. CDR3 coding DNA: TGTGCCAGCAGTATCAGCAGGGCTGCTTCTGGAAACACCATATATTTT.

A note on this clonotype: Since a far larger clone is one base different, this is likely a read error. The chain links TRBV6-2 or TRBV6-3 to TRBJ2-3, with D unresolved. CDR1 is MNHEY and CDR2 is SVGEGT in the germline V gene. The V gene lost 5 bases and the J gene lost 5 bases, with 17 bases spanning the gap. The CDR3 contains 15 residues. CDR3 coding DNA: TGTGCCAGCAGTGACACCCAACATGGGGTAGATACGCAGTATTTT. The encoded protein is CASSDTQHGVDTQYF.

Regarding this clonotype: This sequence is one base from a far larger clone and is likely a read error. The chain is built from TRBV6-2 or TRBV6-3 and TRBJ2-2; 10 bases align to TRBD1. The CDR3 covers 14 residues. Germline values: CDR1 MNHEY, CDR2 SVGEGT. With V trimmed by 7 bases and J by 9 bases, 8 bases remained unmatched. CDR3 nucleotide sequence: TGTGCCAGCATACCCGGGACAGGGGTGCGGGAGCTGTTTTTT. This encodes CASIPGTGVRELFF.

Within the sample, this clonotype is medium-sized. This sequence joins TRBV12-3 or TRBV12-4 and TRBJ1-2; D is undetermined. This CDR3 region has 16 residues. V gave up 6 bases and J gave up 0 bases, with 17 bases separating them. The CDR3 DNA reads as TGTGCCAGCAGACGAGGACGGATACGAGCTAACTATGGCTACACCTTC. This codes for CASRRGRIRANYGYTF.

Remarks on this clonotype: With a far larger clone one base away, a read error is the likely cause. The CDR3: CASSLAGGAYGYTF. DNA of the CDR3: TGTGCCAGCAGCTTAGCGGGGGGGGCCTATGGCTACACCTTC. This chain joins TRBV7-9 and TRBJ1-2; D might be TRBD1 (6 bases). Deletions cut 0 bases from V and 4 bases from J, with 9 bases between. The CDR3 has 14 residues. CDR1 is SEHNR and CDR2 is FQNEAQ in the germline V gene (reference sequence).

Note on this clonotype: Being one base from a much bigger clone, this may be a read error. This chain uses TRBV24-1 with TRBJ1-1, with D possibly matching TRBD1 (5 bases). CDR1 is KGHDR, CDR2 SFDVKD, per germline. This CDR3 has 14 amino acids. As DNA, the CDR3 is TGTGCCACCATTGATTTGGGGGAAAACACTGAAGCTTTCTTT. Translating it yields CATIDLGENTEAFF.

This clonotype was recorded at least ten times. The V and J genes are TRBV29-1 and TRBJ1-1; D gene unclear. This CDR3 is 15 amino acids long. Trimming left V 0 bases short and J 0 bases short, with 11 bases between. Germline V gene data show CDR1 as SQVTM and CDR2 as ANQGSEA. This CDR3 is CSVEDEEHLNTEAFF. The CDR3 nucleotides are TGCAGCGTTGAAGATGAAGAACACCTGAACACTGAAGCTTTCTTT. The full variable domain, completed using reference TRBV29-1 and TRBJ1-1, is SAVISQKPSRDICQRGTSLTIQCQVDSQVTMMFWYRQQPGQSLTLIATANQGSEATYESGFVIDKFPISRPNLTFSTLTVSNMSPEDSSIYLCSVEDEEHLNTEAFFGQGTRLTVV.

This clonotype was found many times. This sequence joins TRBV7-2 and TRBJ1-4; 7 nucleotides match TRBD1. The CDR3 extends over 16 amino acids. CDR1 is SGHTA and CDR2 is FQGNSA in the germline V gene. Trimming removed 0 bases from V and 7 bases from J; junction bases left unmatched: 8. CDR3 amino acids: CASSLAAGGTAEKLFF. CDR3 bases: TGTGCCAGCAGCTTAGCGGCGGGTGGGACAGCTGAAAAACTGTTTTTT.

This clonotype has ten or more counts. The chain joins TRBV4-1 to TRBJ2-7; 13 bases map to TRBD2. Germline CDR1 and CDR2: MGHRA and YSYEKL. V shed 1 base, J shed 4 bases, and the junction held 4 bases outside the gene matches. The length of the CDR3 is 16 residues. The CDR3 DNA reads as TGCGCCAGCAGCCAAGGCCCGGGACTAGCGGGGTACGAGCAGTACTTC. It encodes CASSQGPGLAGYEQYF.

Of note for this clonotype: A far larger clone is just one base off, so this is likely a read error. The J gene is TRBJ2-1, the V gene TRBV6-4, with 7 nucleotides matching TRBD2. The germline V gene has CDR1 MRHNA and CDR2 SNTAGT. Trimming at V came to 5 bases and at J to 6 bases, leaving 10 bases not matched to a gene. The CDR3 is made up of 15 amino acids. In DNA, the CDR3 is TGTGCCAGCAGTTGGTCGGATAGCGGGTCCAATGAGCAGTTCTTC. It yields the protein CASSWSDSGSNEQFF.

This clonotype was recorded many times. This rearrangement joins TRBV7-8 to TRBJ2-6; D remains unclear. The CDR3 loop spans 13 amino acids. The germline V gene encodes CDR1 SGHVS and CDR2 FQNEAQ. Trimming left V 8 bases short and J 0 bases short, with 5 bases between. For the CDR3, the DNA is TGTGCCAGCCAGTTCTCTGGGGCCAACGTCCTGACTTTC. It is translated as CASQFSGANVLTF.

Of note for this clonotype: A far larger clone is one nucleotide away, so this likely arose from a read error. The chain joins TRBV6-4 to TRBJ2-2; D is perhaps TRBD1 or TRBD2 (6 bases each). This CDR3 comprises 15 residues. The V end was cut by 3 bases, the J end by 6 bases, with 14 bases between. Germline CDR1 and CDR2: MRHNA and SNTAGT. The CDR3 coding sequence is TGTGCCAGCAGTGAAGGAGGGGGGTGGCCCGGGGAGCTGTTTTTT. The encoded protein is CASSEGGGWPGELFF.

There are many counts of this clonotype. This chain connects TRBV28 to TRBJ1-2; D not certain. Per the germline V gene, CDR1 is MDHEN and CDR2 is SYDVKM. Between the trimmed V and J ends, which lost 3 bases and 1 base, there was a span of 3 bases. The CDR3 has 12 residues. The CDR3 reads CASSFFNYGYTF. The CDR3 region has the DNA TGTGCCAGCAGTTTTTTTAACTATGGCTACACCTTC.

As concerns this clonotype: With a much larger clone just one base away, this may be a read error. V is TRBV20-1 and J is TRBJ2-7; 11 bases agree with TRBD2. Per germline, CDR1 DFQATT and CDR2 SNEGSKA (reference sequence). The CDR3 spans 19 residues. Trimming at V came to 6 bases and at J to 0 bases, leaving 19 bases not matched to a gene. The CDR3 DNA reads as TGCAGTGCCAGGGGCAATTCCAGGACTAGCGGGCGCAGCTCCTACGAGCAGTACTTC. It codes for CSARGNSRTSGRSSYEQYF.